The clone carrying this T cell receptor (beta chain) was seen only a few times. Its antigen is currently unknown. Each CDR3 protein is one row after TCRdb ran MiXCR on the 5' RACE reads. This sample has about 110,000 distinct CDR3 sequences, with 20% to 30% found just once. This sample is part of a study of CD8 T cells in ankylosing spondylitis. Study-level points and caveats: Disease-linked clones were CD8+ and relatively rare in peripheral blood. Significantly higher representation of disease-linked clones was reported for matched ankylosing spondylitis synovial fluid.

This CDR3 is built from 14 residues. Germline lookup yields CDR1 MNHNS and CDR2 SASEGT. Trimming took 8 bases from V and 1 from J, leaving 12 bases between them. The sequenced material came from synovial fluid, either unsorted or a sorted T cell fraction (not recorded which). The chain carries TRBV6-1 and TRBJ1-3; D unclear. This clonotype originated in a male donor with ankylosing spondylitis. The CDR3 spells CASDGANSGNTIYF. As DNA, the CDR3 is TGTGCCAGCGACGGAGCCAATTCTGGAAACACCATATATTTT.